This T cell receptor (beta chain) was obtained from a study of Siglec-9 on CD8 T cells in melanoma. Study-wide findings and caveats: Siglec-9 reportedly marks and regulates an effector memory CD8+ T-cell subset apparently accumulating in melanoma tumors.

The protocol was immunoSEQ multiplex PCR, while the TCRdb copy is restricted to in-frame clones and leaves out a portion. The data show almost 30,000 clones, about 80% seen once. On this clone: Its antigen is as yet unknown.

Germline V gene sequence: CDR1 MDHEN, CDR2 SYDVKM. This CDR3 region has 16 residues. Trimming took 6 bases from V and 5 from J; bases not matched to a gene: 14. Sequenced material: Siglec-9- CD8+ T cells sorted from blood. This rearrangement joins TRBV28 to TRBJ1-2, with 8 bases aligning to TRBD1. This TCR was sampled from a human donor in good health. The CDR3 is CASSSRLTGTGYGYTF. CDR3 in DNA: TGTGCCAGCAGCTCCCGGTTGACAGGGACAGGTTATGGCTACACCTTC.